A single sample is the source of the 8 T cell receptor beta chains below, sequenced in a study of PD-1 blockade in mismatch repair-deficient tumors. The data were produced by immunoSEQ multiplex PCR, yet TCRdb's version contains in-frame clones alone and is incomplete. The repertoire holds about 15,000 clones, around 82% seen once, with roughly 17% in the top ten. Sequenced here: PBMCs, sampled before pembrolizumab treatment. The receptors here all came from an adult with mismatch repair-deficient cancer.

V usage is TRBV12-5 and J usage is TRBJ2-1; 7 bases are shared with TRBD2. This CDR3 is 19 amino acids long. Germline values: CDR1 LGHNT, CDR2 FRNRAP. V shed 3 bases and J 5 bases; nucleotides not matched to a gene: 19. CDR3 nucleotides: TGTGCTAGTGGTTTCGACCGGGAGGACAATTCCCCAATTAACAATGAGCAGTTCTTC. This gives the protein CASGFDREDNSPINNEQFF. The full variable domain, completed using reference TRBV12-5 and TRBJ2-1, is DARVTQTPRHKVTEMGQEVTMRCQPILGHNTVFWYRQTMMQGLELLAYFRNRAPLDDSGMPKDRFSAEMPDATLATLKIQPSEPRDSAVYFCASGFDREDNSPINNEQFFGPGTRLTVL.

This clone was recorded a few times. The genes are TRBV9 and TRBJ2-1; the D gene is possibly TRBD1 (5 bases). The length of the CDR3 is 17 residues. CDR1 is SGDLS, CDR2 YYNGEE, per germline. Trimming pared 1 base from V and 0 bases from J, leaving 14 bases between. The CDR3 nucleotides read TGTGCCAGCAGCGTATCTACAGGCCCAAGCTCCTACAATGAGCAGTTCTTC. This encodes CASSVSTGPSSYNEQFF.

The genes are TRBV29-1 and TRBJ1-1; D remains ambiguous. Germline V gene data show CDR1 as SQVTM and CDR2 as ANQGSEA. This CDR3 comprises 10 residues. V shed 6 bases and J shed 7 bases, with 9 bases lying between them. The CDR3 loop reads CSVVILEAFF. The DNA for the CDR3 is TGCAGCGTCGTTATCCTTGAAGCTTTCTTT.

The J gene is TRBJ2-7, the V gene TRBV13, with TRBD1 matching 8 bases. There are 15 residues in the CDR3. The V gene's germline CDR1 is PRHDT and CDR2 FYEKMQ (reference sequence). The V gene end was trimmed by 5 bases and the J gene end by 3 bases; junction bases not matched to a gene: 9. The CDR3 coding sequence is TGTGCCAGCAGCCTCCCTCCCGACAGGGGCTACGAGCAGTACTTC. Translating it yields CASSLPPDRGYEQYF.

The chain has TRBV18 and TRBJ2-3, with TRBD1 identical over 8 bases. From germline, CDR1 is KGHSH and CDR2 LQKENI. The CDR3 spans 16 residues. V lost 3 bases to trimming and J lost 3 bases; unmatched junction nucleotides: 8. CDR3 sequence: CASSPLDRAGTDTQYF. DNA of the CDR3: TGTGCCAGCTCACCGCTGGACAGGGCTGGGACAGATACGCAGTATTTT.

The gene calls are TRBV18 and TRBJ2-5, with TRBD2 matching 10 bases. The DNA matches TRBJ2-7 better at its end, which makes the J call doubtful. From germline, CDR1 is KGHSH and CDR2 LQKENI. CDR3 length: 16 residues. CDR3 nucleotide sequence: TGTGCCAGCTCACCACAAGCTAGCGGGAGCTCCTACGAGCAGTACTTC. As protein: CASSPQASGSSYEQYF.

This clone occurred once. The chain uses TRBV5-1 and TRBJ1-2; no clear D. Trimming shortened V by 0 bases and J by 0 bases, and 18 bases separated the two germline ends. The CDR3 consists of 18 residues. Germline assignment: CDR1 SGHRS and CDR2 YFSETQ. The CDR3: CASSLGGTVPASNYGYTF. The DNA of the CDR3 is TGCGCCAGCAGCTTGGGAGGAACAGTTCCTGCCTCTAACTATGGCTACACCTTC.

The V gene is TRBV11-3, the J gene TRBJ2-6; 8 positions match TRBD2. The CDR3 sequence is 15 residues long. V shed 4 bases and J 2 bases; nucleotides not matched to a gene: 1. The germline gives CDR1 SGHNT, CDR2 YENEEA. The CDR3 spells CASSSGGAGANVLTF. The CDR3 nucleotides read TGTGCCAGCAGCTCGGGGGGGGCTGGGGCCAACGTCCTGACTTTC.